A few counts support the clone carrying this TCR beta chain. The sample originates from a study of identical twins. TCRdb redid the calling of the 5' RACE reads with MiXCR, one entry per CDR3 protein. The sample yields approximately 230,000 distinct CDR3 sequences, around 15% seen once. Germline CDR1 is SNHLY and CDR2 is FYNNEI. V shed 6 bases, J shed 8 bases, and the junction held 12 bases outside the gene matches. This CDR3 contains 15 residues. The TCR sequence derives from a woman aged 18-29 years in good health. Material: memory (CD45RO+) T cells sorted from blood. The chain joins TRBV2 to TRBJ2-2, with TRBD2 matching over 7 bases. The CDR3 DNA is TGTGCCAGCAGCGGCAGGAGGGCGGGAGAAGGGGAGCTGTTTTTT. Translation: CASSGRRAGEGELFF.